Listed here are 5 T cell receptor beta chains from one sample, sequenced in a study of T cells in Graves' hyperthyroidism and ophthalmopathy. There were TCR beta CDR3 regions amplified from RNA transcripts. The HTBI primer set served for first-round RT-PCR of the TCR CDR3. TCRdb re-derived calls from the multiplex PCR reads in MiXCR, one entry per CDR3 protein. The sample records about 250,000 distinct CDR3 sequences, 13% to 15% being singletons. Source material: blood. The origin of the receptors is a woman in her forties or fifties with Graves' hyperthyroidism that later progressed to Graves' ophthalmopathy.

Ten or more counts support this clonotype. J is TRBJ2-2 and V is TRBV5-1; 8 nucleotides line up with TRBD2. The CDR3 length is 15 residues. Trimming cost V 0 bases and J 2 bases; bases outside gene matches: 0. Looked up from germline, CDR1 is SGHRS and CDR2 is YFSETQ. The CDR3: CASSLVAGNTGELFF. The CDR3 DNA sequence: TGCGCCAGCAGCTTGGTAGCGGGAAACACCGGGGAGCTGTTTTTT.

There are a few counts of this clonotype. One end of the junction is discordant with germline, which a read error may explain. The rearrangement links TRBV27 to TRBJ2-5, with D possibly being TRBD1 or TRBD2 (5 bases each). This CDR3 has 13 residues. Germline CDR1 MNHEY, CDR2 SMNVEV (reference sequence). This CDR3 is CASSLRGKETQCF. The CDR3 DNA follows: TGTGCCAGCAGTTTGAGGGGCAAAGAGACCCAGTGCTTC.

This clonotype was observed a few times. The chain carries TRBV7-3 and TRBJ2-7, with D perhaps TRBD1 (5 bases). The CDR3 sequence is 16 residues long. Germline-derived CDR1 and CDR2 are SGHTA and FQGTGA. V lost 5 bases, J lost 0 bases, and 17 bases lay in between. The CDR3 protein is CASSELRTTSSYEQYF. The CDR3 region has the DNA TGTGCCAGCAGCGAACTCCGGACAACGAGCTCCTACGAGCAGTACTTC.

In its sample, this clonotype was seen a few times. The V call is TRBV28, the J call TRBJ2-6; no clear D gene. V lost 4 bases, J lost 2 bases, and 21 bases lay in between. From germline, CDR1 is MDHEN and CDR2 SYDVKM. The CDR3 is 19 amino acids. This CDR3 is CASSSNTPGPGAGANVLTF. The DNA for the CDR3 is TGTGCCAGCAGTTCGAACACCCCCGGGCCCGGCGCTGGGGCCAACGTCCTGACTTTC.

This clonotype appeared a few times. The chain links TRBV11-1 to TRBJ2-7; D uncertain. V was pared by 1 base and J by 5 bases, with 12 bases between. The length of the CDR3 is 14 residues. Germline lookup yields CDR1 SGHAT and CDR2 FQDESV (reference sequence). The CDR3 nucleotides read TGTGCCAGCAGCTTAGTAGTGGGCTACCACGAGCAGTACTTC. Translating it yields CASSLVVGYHEQYF.